What follows are 22 T cell receptor beta chains derived from one specimen sequenced in a study of beta chain features in type 1 diabetes. Reverse transcription of all isolated RNA meant that expressed TCRB transcripts were sequenced. Sequencing used immunoSEQ multiplex PCR; TCRdb keeps in-frame clones, though not all of them. The sample lists approximately 170,000 clones; 9% to 10% were seen once. Sequencing was done on a sample of central memory CD4+ T cells from blood. Receptors were obtained from a woman between 18 and 30 years old in good health.

This clone was counted a few times. This chain links TRBV6-1 with TRBJ1-1; 7 bases align to TRBD1. V dropped 7 bases and J dropped 9; count of bases not matched to a gene: 14. Germline-derived CDR1 and CDR2 are MNHNS and SASEGT. This CDR3 has 14 residues. For the CDR3, the DNA is TGTGCCAGCAACTCTCCCCGACAGGGCAAAAAAGCTTTCTTT. Encoded protein: CASNSPRQGKKAFF.

The chain couples TRBV7-9 to TRBJ2-1; 13 nucleotides match TRBD2. Losses at the gene ends were 1 base for V and 6 bases for J; bases not matched to a gene: 6. The CDR3 has 17 residues. Per germline, CDR1 SEHNR and CDR2 FQNEAQ (reference sequence). The chain's CDR3 is CASSLDIGTSGANEQFF. CDR3 coding DNA: TGTGCCAGCAGCTTAGATATTGGGACTAGCGGGGCCAATGAGCAGTTCTTC.

This clone was observed a few times. The sample holds other DNA sequences that translate to the same CDR3. J is TRBJ1-2 and V is TRBV19; D gene ambiguous. In germline, CDR1 is LNHDA, CDR2 SQIVND (reference sequence). V was cut by 3 bases and J by 2 bases, with 7 bases left in between. This CDR3 region has 13 residues. CDR3 region: CASSMVQNYGYTF. In nucleotides, the CDR3 is TGTGCCAGTAGTATGGTACAGAACTATGGCTACACCTTC.

The chain's CDR3 is CASTPPGTGIRGYTF. The CDR3 DNA reads TGTGCCAGCACTCCCCCCGGGACAGGGATTCGTGGCTACACCTTC. This chain joins TRBV5-5 and TRBJ1-2; 9 bases align to TRBD1. With 6 bases clipped from V and 7 bases from J, the junction kept 13 bases outside the gene matches. The CDR3 covers 15 residues. In germline, CDR1 is SGHKS, CDR2 YYEKEE (reference sequence). Using reference TRBV5-5 and TRBJ1-2 for the parts outside the CDR3, the full variable domain is DAGVTQSPTHLIKTRGQQVTLRCSPISGHKSVSWYQQVLGQGPQFIFQYYEKEERGRGNFPDRFSARQFPNYSSELNVNALLLGDSALYLCASTPPGTGIRGYTFGSGTRLTVV.

The chain employs TRBV30 and TRBJ1-3, with unresolved D. The CDR3 runs to 14 residues. Trimming stripped 7 bases from V and 15 bases from J, with 28 bases between. Germline V lookup: CDR1 GTSNPN, CDR2 SVGIG (reference sequence). The CDR3 bases are TGTGCCTCCGAAAGCGTAGTTCCGGGAGAACGTTCATATTTT. This gives the protein CASESVVPGERSYF.

V and J are TRBV9 and TRBJ1-6, with 7 bases fitting TRBD1. The CDR3 length is 15 residues. With 4 bases clipped from V and 7 bases from J, the junction kept 8 bases outside the gene matches. Germline assignment: CDR1 SGDLS and CDR2 YYNGEE. CDR3 sequence (DNA): TGTGCCAGCAGCCCTCAAGGGACAGTGAATTCACCCCTCCACTTT. Protein sequence: CASSPQGTVNSPLHF. The full variable domain, with the rest looked up from reference TRBV9 and TRBJ1-6, is DSGVTQTPKHLITATGQRVTLRCSPRSGDLSVYWYQQSLDQGLQFLIQYYNGEERAKGNILERFSAQQFPDLHSELNLSSLELGDSALYFCASSPQGTVNSPLHFGNGTRLTVT.

This clone has more than one count but fewer than ten. The gene calls are TRBV11-2 and TRBJ2-5; D is uncertain. The CDR3 has 15 amino acids. Trimming took 1 base from V and 2 from J, leaving 11 bases between them. Germline CDR1 reads SGHAT; CDR2 reads FQNNGV. The CDR3 sequence is CASSLVWQRQETQYF. CDR3 sequence (DNA): TGTGCCAGCAGCTTAGTATGGCAAAGACAAGAGACCCAGTACTTC.

This chain joins TRBV5-1 and TRBJ1-1, with 9 nucleotides matching TRBD1. CDR1 and CDR2 from the germline V gene are SGHRS and YFSETQ. The CDR3 totals 14 residues. Trimming cost V 4 bases and J 7 bases; bases outside gene matches: 8. The CDR3 DNA reads as TGCGCCAGCAGCGATGGACAGGGGAGTATTGAAGCTTTCTTT. Translating gives CASSDGQGSIEAFF.

The chain links TRBV5-6 to TRBJ2-7; perhaps TRBD1 as D (6 bases). The CDR3 consists of 15 residues. Trimming took off 0 bases at V and 7 bases at J, with 17 bases between the two ends. CDR1 SGHDT and CDR2 YYEEEE come from the germline V gene. The CDR3 DNA is TGTGCCAGCAGCTTGGTTGGCAGGGGTAGGCGGGAGCAGTACTTC. This codes for CASSLVGRGRREQYF.

The chain employs TRBV7-9 and TRBJ1-2; 12 positions match TRBD1. The CDR3 length is 16 residues. Germline V gene sequence: CDR1 SEHNR, CDR2 FQNEAQ (reference sequence). Losses at the gene ends were 5 bases for V and 2 bases for J; bases not matched to a gene: 6. CDR3 coding DNA: TGTGCCAGCAGCCTAGGGGGGACAGGGGGCAACTATGGCTACACCTTC. Translation: CASSLGGTGGNYGYTF.

This clone was seen more than once but under ten times. The gene calls are TRBV5-4 and TRBJ2-3, with a possible D match to TRBD2 (5 bases). Deletions cut 4 bases from V and 5 bases from J, with 14 bases between. CDR1 is SGHNT, CDR2 YYREEE, per germline (reference sequence). This CDR3 has 14 amino acids. The CDR3 DNA sequence: TGTGCCAGCAGCCGGGCGGACTCTGGAGATACGCAGTATTTT. Amino acids: CASSRADSGDTQYF.

V gene TRBV5-1 combines with J gene TRBJ2-1, with TRBD2 matching over 8 bases. Germline loops: CDR1 SGHRS, CDR2 YFSETQ. V was clipped by 3 bases and J by 8 bases; unmatched bases: 10. The CDR3 contains 15 residues. The CDR3 nucleotides read TGCGCCAGCAGCTCCTCTCGGACTAGCAAGGATGAGCAGTTCTTC. This encodes CASSSSRTSKDEQFF.

Remarks on this clone: Compared with germline, one end of the junction differs, possibly owing to a read error. The chain employs TRBV4-1 and TRBJ1-1; a weak D match, TRBD1 (6 bases). Germline V lookup: CDR1 MGHRA, CDR2 YSYEKL. The CDR3 has 13 residues. CDR3 sequence: CASSQVRGTEAFF. CDR3 sequence (DNA): TGTGCCAGCAGCCAAGTGAGGGGGACTGAAGCTTTCTTT.

This clone was counted only a few times. V gene TRBV27 combines with J gene TRBJ2-7; 10 nucleotides line up with TRBD1. The CDR3 is 17 residues long. The J segment lost 0 bases and the V segment lost 3 bases, leaving 8 bases of the junction unmatched. Germline CDR1 reads MNHEY; CDR2 reads SMNVEV (reference sequence). The CDR3 protein is CASSFSTGTGDSYEQYF. The CDR3, as DNA: TGTGCCAGCAGTTTCTCCACCGGGACAGGGGACTCCTACGAGCAGTACTTC.

This clone showed up just a few times. The chain employs TRBV11-2 and TRBJ1-2, with D hard to call. Trimming left V 1 base short and J 7 bases short, with 19 bases between. CDR1 and CDR2 from the germline V gene are SGHAT and FQNNGV. There are 16 residues in the CDR3. The CDR3 DNA follows: TGTGCCAGCAGCTTAGCAATAGGCGGGCCCCTGGGTGGCTACACCTTC. Its protein is CASSLAIGGPLGGYTF. The whole variable domain, remainder taken from reference TRBV11-2 and TRBJ1-2, is EAGVAQSPRYKIIEKRQSVAFWCNPISGHATLYWYQQILGQGPKLLIQFQNNGVVDDSQLPKDRFSAERLKGVDSTLKIQPAKLEDSAVYLCASSLAIGGPLGGYTFGSGTRLTVV.

V gene TRBV18 combines with J gene TRBJ2-7; 9 bases are shared with TRBD1. CDR1 and CDR2 (germline): KGHSH, LQKENI. V dropped 0 bases and J dropped 5; count of bases not matched to a gene: 2. This CDR3 comprises 14 residues. The CDR3 protein is CASSPPGTGNEQYF. As DNA, the CDR3 is TGTGCCAGCTCACCACCCGGGACAGGGAACGAGCAGTACTTC.

The J gene is TRBJ2-1, the V gene TRBV5-1, with 14 bases that match TRBD2. Germline V lookup: CDR1 SGHRS, CDR2 YFSETQ. The CDR3 totals 20 residues. With V trimmed by 3 bases and J by 0 bases, 11 bases remained unmatched. CDR3 in DNA: TGCGCCAGCAGCTCTGCCGGACTAGCGGGGGGCTCAAGCTCCTACAATGAGCAGTTCTTC. This encodes CASSSAGLAGGSSSYNEQFF. Filled out from reference TRBV5-1 and TRBJ2-1, the complete variable domain reads KAGVTQTPRYLIKTRGQQVTLSCSPISGHRSVSWYQQTPGQGLQFLFEYFSETQRNKGNFPGRFSGRQFSNSRSEMNVSTLELGDSALYLCASSSAGLAGGSSSYNEQFFGPGTRLTVL.

V is TRBV9 and J is TRBJ1-2; unclear D gene. The CDR3 has 13 amino acids. Trimming removed 3 bases from V and 5 bases from J, with 11 bases in between. Germline V gives CDR1 SGDLS, CDR2 YYNGEE. DNA for the CDR3: TGTGCCAGCAGCGCCGACATTGCGTATGGCTACACCTTC. Translated, it gives CASSADIAYGYTF.

The rearrangement links TRBV30 to TRBJ1-4, with D possibly being TRBD1 (6 bases). Trimming cost V 2 bases and J 7 bases, with 14 bases left between them. In germline, CDR1 is GTSNPN, CDR2 SVGIG (reference sequence). The length of the CDR3 is 14 residues. The CDR3 DNA reads TGTGCCTGGAGTACAAACAGGGAGGGTGAAAAACTGTTTTTT. Translated: CAWSTNREGEKLFF.

V and J are TRBV18 and TRBJ2-3, with D tentatively TRBD2 (5 bases). V lost 0 bases and J 6 bases, leaving 13 bases between the germline ends. This CDR3 is built from 15 residues. Germline-derived CDR1 and CDR2 are KGHSH and LQKENI. This CDR3 reads CASSPPSSGGDTQYF. The CDR3 bases are TGTGCCAGCTCACCACCGTCAAGCGGCGGGGATACGCAGTATTTT.

The genes are TRBV5-1 and TRBJ2-2; 7 bases match TRBD1. The CDR3 has 14 amino acids. Germline V CDR1 and CDR2: SGHRS, YFSETQ. With V trimmed by 7 bases and J by 1 base, 4 bases remained unmatched. The CDR3 bases are TGCGCCAGCCTCCCAGGGGGGAACACCGGGGAGCTGTTTTTT. It yields the protein CASLPGGNTGELFF.

This chain links TRBV7-9 with TRBJ2-7, with D maybe TRBD2 (6 bases). This CDR3 contains 12 residues. Germline V lookup: CDR1 SEHNR, CDR2 FQNEAQ (reference sequence). The V and J ends lost 5 bases and 7 bases respectively, with 12 bases between them. The CDR3 spells CASSRDSGEQYF. The CDR3 nucleotides are TGTGCCAGCAGCCGGGACTCTGGGGAGCAGTACTTC.